This T cell receptor beta chain was captured by sequencing in a study of blood T cells in healthy people across ages. Study-wide points: Because donor CMV status was unknown, expanded clonotype changes were possibly confounded.

The second PCR ran about 6 to 12 cycles with a sample-barcoded 5' primer and J-beta primers. TCRdb recomputed calls from the 5' RACE reads with MiXCR, one row per CDR3 protein. The profile shows hundreds of thousands of distinct CDR3 sequences, less than 40% of them singletons. Note on this clonotype: The antigen is unknown. A read error may produce the germline difference seen at one junction end.

In terms of origin and age, donors were healthy Caucasian individuals from Russia aged about 6 to 90. Extracted total RNA amounted to at least 6 micrograms for each sample. This receptor was obtained from a woman aged 80 or older in good health. Source material: blood.

CDR3 in amino acids: CASSLEYSSYEQYF. Written as DNA, the CDR3 is TGTGCCAGCAGCTTAGAGTACAGCTCCTATGAGCAGTACTTC. The genes are TRBV7-2 and TRBJ2-7; no clear D. Germline V lookup: CDR1 SGHTA, CDR2 FQGNSA. This CDR3 contains 14 residues.